This T cell receptor beta chain emerged from a study of blood T cells in healthy people across ages. General study results and limits: Reliance upon unsorted PBMCs precluded definitive naive versus antigen-experienced comparison.

For this clonotype: Its target is not known.

Per sample, no less than 6 micrograms of total RNA were extracted. Together with a sample-barcoded 5' primer, a J-beta primer mix was included in a second PCR lasting about 7 to 12 cycles. One entry per CDR3 protein results from TCRdb running MiXCR on the 5' RACE reads. The repertoire holds approximately 730,000 distinct CDR3 sequences, with 53% as singletons. The V segment lost 6 bases and the J segment 5 bases; nucleotides outside the gene matches: 7. CDR1 is SGHAT and CDR2 is FQDESV in the germline V gene (reference sequence). The CDR3 length is 14 residues. This TCR derives from an elderly man in good health. This chain connects TRBV11-1 to TRBJ2-1; TRBD1 matches at 7 bases. Sequenced input: blood. The CDR3 DNA is TGTGCCAGCAGACGACAGGGCGGCAACAATGAGCAGTTCTTC. This codes for CASRRQGGNNEQFF. Variable domain in full (rest from reference TRBV11-1 and TRBJ2-1): EAEVAQSPRYKITEKSQAVAFWCDPISGHATLYWYRQILGQGPELLVQFQDESVVDDSQLPKDRFSAERLKGVDSTLKIQPAELGDSAMYLCASRRQGGNNEQFFGPGTRLTVL.